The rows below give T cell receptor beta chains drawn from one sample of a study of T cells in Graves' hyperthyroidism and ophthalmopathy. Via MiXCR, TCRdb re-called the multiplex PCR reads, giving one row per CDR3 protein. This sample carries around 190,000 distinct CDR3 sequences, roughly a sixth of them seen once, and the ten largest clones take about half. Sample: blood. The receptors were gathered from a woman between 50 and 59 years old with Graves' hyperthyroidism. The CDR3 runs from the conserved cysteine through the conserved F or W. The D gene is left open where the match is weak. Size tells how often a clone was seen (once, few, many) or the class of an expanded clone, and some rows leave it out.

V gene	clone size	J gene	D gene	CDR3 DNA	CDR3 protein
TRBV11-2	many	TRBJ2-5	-	TGTGCCAGCAGCTTAGCGCCAGTTAGGGAAGAGACCCAGTACTTC	CASSLAPVREETQYF
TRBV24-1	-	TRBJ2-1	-	TGTGCCACCGCAAGGGGTAATGAGCAGTTCTTC	CATARGNEQFF
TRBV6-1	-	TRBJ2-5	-	TGTGCCAGCAAAAGGACCCGGGATCAGAAAGAGACCCAGTACTTC	CASKRTRDQKETQYF
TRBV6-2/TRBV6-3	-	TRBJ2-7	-	TGTGCCAGCAGTTACTACATTAGCTCCTACGAGCAGTACTTC	CASSYYISSYEQYF
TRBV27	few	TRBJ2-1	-	TGTGCCAGCACTCATCTGGCTGGACCCTACAATGAGCAGTTCTTC	CASTHLAGPYNEQFF
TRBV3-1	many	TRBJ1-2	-	TGTGCCAGCAGCCAAGTTTCCTATGGCTACACCTTC	CASSQVSYGYTF
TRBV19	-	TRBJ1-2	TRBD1	TGTGCCAGTAGTATAGATCGACAGGGGGCTGGCTATGGCTACACCTTC	CASSIDRQGAGYGYTF
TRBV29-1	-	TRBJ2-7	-	TGCAGCGTTAACGCTCAAAGCTCCTACGAGCAGTACTTC	CSVNAQSSYEQYF
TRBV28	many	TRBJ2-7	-	TGTGCCAGCAAAGAGAATTTTATAAAGGGCTACGAGCAGTACTTC	CASKENFIKGYEQYF
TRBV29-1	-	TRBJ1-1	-	TGCAGCGTTGATTCTGCAGAAATAGTGAACACTGAAGCTTTCTTT	CSVDSAEIVNTEAFF
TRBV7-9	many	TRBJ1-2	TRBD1	TGTGCCAGCAGCTTAGGCTCCGGGACAGGGGACTACACCTTC	CASSLGSGTGDYTF
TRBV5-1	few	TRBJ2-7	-	TGCGCCAGCAGCCGCGGTGGGGGGTTGGGGTACGAGCAGTACTTC	CASSRGGGLGYEQYF
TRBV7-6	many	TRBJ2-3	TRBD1	TGTGCCAGCAGCGCCGGGACAGCTAGCACAGATACGCAGTATTTT	CASSAGTASTDTQYF
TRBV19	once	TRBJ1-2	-	TGTGCCAGTAGTATAAAGCAGGATCCAGTCGCCGGGGGCTACACCTTC	CASSIKQDPVAGGYTF
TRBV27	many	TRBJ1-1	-	TGTGCCAGCAGTTTATTCCGGAACACTGAAGCTTTCTTT	CASSLFRNTEAFF
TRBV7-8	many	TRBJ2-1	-	TGTGCCAGCAGCCTTTTTAGCGTCAATGAGCAGTTCTTC	CASSLFSVNEQFF
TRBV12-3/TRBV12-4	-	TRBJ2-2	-	TGTGCCAGCAGTTTATTTCAGGGGCGAACCGGGGAGCTGTTTTTT	CASSLFQGRTGELFF
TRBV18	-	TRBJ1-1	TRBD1	TGTGCCAGCTCCTCACCTTGGACAGGGGACACTGAAGCTTTCTTT	CASSSPWTGDTEAFF
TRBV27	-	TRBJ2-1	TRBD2	TGTGCCAGCCGATCCGGGGGGGGGGGATACAATGAGCAGTTCTTC	CASRSGGGGYNEQFF
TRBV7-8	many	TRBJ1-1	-	TGTGCCAGCAGCTTAGTTCAAGGTATGAACACTGAAGCTTTCTTT	CASSLVQGMNTEAFF
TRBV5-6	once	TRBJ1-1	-	TGTGCCAGCAGCCCTTTCGGGGGGAACACTGAAGCTTTCTTT	CASSPFGGNTEAFF
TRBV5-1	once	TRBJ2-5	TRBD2	TGCGCCAGCCGCGAACTAGCGGAAGAGACCCAGTACTTC	CASRELAEETQYF
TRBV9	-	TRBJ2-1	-	TGTGCCAGCAGCGTAGTGACAGGAACCTACAATGAGCAGTTCTTC	CASSVVTGTYNEQFF
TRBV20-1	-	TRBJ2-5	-	TGCAGCGCGGAGGCGGAGACCCAGTACTTC	CSAEAETQYF
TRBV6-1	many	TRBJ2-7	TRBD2	TGTGCCAGCCGCCTAGCGGGAGGGAACGAGCAGTACTTC	CASRLAGGNEQYF
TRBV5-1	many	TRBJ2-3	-	TGCGCCAGCAGCCCCGCGGCTAGAGCAGATACGCAGTATTTT	CASSPAARADTQYF
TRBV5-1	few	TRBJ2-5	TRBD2	TGCGCCAGCAGGTGGACTAGCGGGACTCAAGAGACCCAGTACTTC	CASRWTSGTQETQYF
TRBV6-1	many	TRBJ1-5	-	TGTGCCAGCAGTGAAAGCCGGATGGTTGGCAATCAGCCCCAGCATTTT	CASSESRMVGNQPQHF
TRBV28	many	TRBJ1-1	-	TGTGCCAGCAGTTTATCCTATACAGGACGAAGGACTGAAGCTTTCTTT	CASSLSYTGRRTEAFF
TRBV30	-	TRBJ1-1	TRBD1	TGTGCCTGGAGTGTACCTTTTTACAGGGGGCGTCGCTCTGAAGCTTTCTTT	CAWSVPFYRGRRSEAFF
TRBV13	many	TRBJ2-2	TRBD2	TGTGCCAGCAGCTTACATAATCGGGAGGGGCTGACAACCGGGGAGCTGTTTTTT	CASSLHNREGLTTGELFF
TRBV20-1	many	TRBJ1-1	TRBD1	TGCAGTGCTAGAGTCGGACAGGGGAGGTCTGAAGCTTTCTTT	CSARVGQGRSEAFF
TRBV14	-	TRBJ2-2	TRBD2	TGTGCCAGCAGCCTTCTAGCGGGAGTGTTCGGGGAGCTGTTTTTT	CASSLLAGVFGELFF
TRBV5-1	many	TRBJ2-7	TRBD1	TGCGCCAGCAGCCGGACAGGGGGCTCCCTCGAGCAGTACTTC	CASSRTGGSLEQYF
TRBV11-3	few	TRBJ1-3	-	TGTGCCAGCAGCTTACTTGGGGGACTCTCTGGAAACACCATATATTTT	CASSLLGGLSGNTIYF
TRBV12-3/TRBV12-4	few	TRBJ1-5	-	TGTGCCAGCAGCCCAGGGATCGGGAGCAATCAGCCCCAGCATTTT	CASSPGIGSNQPQHF
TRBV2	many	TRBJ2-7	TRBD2	TGTGCCAGCAGTGGGTGGCTAGCGGGAAACTACGAGCAGTACTTC	CASSGWLAGNYEQYF
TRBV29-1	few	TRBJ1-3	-	TGCAGCGTTGACGACGGGGCTGGAAACACCATATATTTT	CSVDDGAGNTIYF
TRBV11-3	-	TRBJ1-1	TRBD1	TGTGCCAGCAGGCCCAGGGACAGGAGCAAGTTCACTGAAGCTTTCTTT	CASRPRDRSKFTEAFF
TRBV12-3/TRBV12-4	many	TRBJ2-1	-	TGTGCCAGCAGTTTAGCGGGATGGTACAATGAGCAGTTCTTC	CASSLAGWYNEQFF
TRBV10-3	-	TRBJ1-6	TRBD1	TGTGCCATCAGTGAGTCCAGGACAGGGGCCAATTCACCCCTCCACTTT	CAISESRTGANSPLHF
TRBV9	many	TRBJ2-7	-	TGTGCCAGCAGCGTAGACTGGGGAACCTACGAGCAGTACTTC	CASSVDWGTYEQYF
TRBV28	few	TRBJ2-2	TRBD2	TGTGCCAGCAGGAACCTTTTGGGACTAGCGAACACCGGGGAGCTGTTTTTT	CASRNLLGLANTGELFF
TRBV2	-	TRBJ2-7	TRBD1	TGTGCCAGCATTCGAGACAGGGGGTATGGCGAGCAGTACTTC	CASIRDRGYGEQYF
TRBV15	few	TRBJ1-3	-	TGTGCCACCAGCAGAGACACCGGACAGAGAGGAAACACCATATATTTT	CATSRDTGQRGNTIYF
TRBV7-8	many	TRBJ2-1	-	TGTGCCAGCAGCTTAGCGCTACCTAACTCCTACAATGAGCAGTTCTTC	CASSLALPNSYNEQFF
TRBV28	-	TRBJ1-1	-	TGTGCCAGCAGTTTAGAGGAAATGAACACTGAAGCTTTCTTT	CASSLEEMNTEAFF
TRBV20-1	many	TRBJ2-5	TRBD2	TGCAGTGCGTATACTAGCGGGATGGGAGAGACCCAGTACTTC	CSAYTSGMGETQYF
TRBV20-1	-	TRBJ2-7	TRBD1	TGCAGTGCTAGAGCTCCCGGGCAGGGGGCCTACGAGCAGTACTTC	CSARAPGQGAYEQYF
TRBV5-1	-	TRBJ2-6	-	TGCGCCAGCAGCAACAACCCTAATAGTGCTGGGGCCAACGTCCTGACTTTC	CASSNNPNSAGANVLTF
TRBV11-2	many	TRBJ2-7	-	TGTGCCAGCAGCTTAGTGGGAGGACCCCTCAGTCCCGAGCAGTACTTC	CASSLVGGPLSPEQYF